A selection of T cell receptor beta chains follows, all from one sample in a study of shared clonotypes between healthy human individuals. Clones were read by immunoSEQ multiplex PCR, and TCRdb kept only the in-frame ones, dropping some. This sample has under 600,000 clones, with 75% to 80% found just once. Material for sequencing was PBMCs. Receptor source: a woman between 40 and 55 years old in good health. Some clones in this sample may be carry-over from other donors' samples. CDR3s include the opening cysteine and the closing phenylalanine or tryptophan. The order of the fields is D gene, clone size, V gene, J gene, CDR3 DNA, CDR3 protein. The D gene is left open where the match is weak. Part of the rows lack a size; the others show once, few, many or a class for expanded clones.

-	-	TRBV5-1	TRBJ1-4	TGCGCCAGCAGCTTGGCGCTGGAAGGGGAAAAACTGTTTTTT	CASSLALEGEKLFF
-	-	TRBV14	TRBJ2-6	TGTGCCAGCAGGCCGAGAGGCTCTGGGGCCAACGTCCTGACTTTC	CASRPRGSGANVLTF
TRBD2	-	TRBV5-6	TRBJ2-7	TGTGCCAGCAGCTTGGCCTTGGAAGCGGGAGGGCCCAACGAGCAGTACTTC	CASSLALEAGGPNEQYF
TRBD2	-	TRBV9	TRBJ2-3	TGTGCCAGCAGCGTAGTGCTAGCGGGAGGACCAGATACGCAGTATTTT	CASSVVLAGGPDTQYF
TRBD2	-	TRBV27	TRBJ2-1	TGTGCCAGCAGTTTATCTGGGACTAGCGGGAGAAATGAGCAGTTCTTC	CASSLSGTSGRNEQFF
TRBD2	-	TRBV29-1	TRBJ2-1	TGCAGCGTGAGCGAACTAGCGGCCCAGCAGTTCTTC	CSVSELAAQQFF
TRBD2	-	TRBV19	TRBJ2-1	TGTGCCAGTAGTCCAGGGACTAGTTGGGAGGAGCAGTTCTTC	CASSPGTSWEEQFF
TRBD2	-	TRBV6-1	TRBJ2-7	TGTGCCAGCAGTGAAGAAGGAGTGGGCGGGGGAAGCGAGCAGTACTTC	CASSEEGVGGGSEQYF
TRBD1	many	TRBV5-4	TRBJ2-7	TGTGCCAGCAGCTTGGACCCCCGACAGGGGAGAGTGGGCGAGCAGTACTTC	CASSLDPRQGRVGEQYF
TRBD2	-	TRBV7-3	TRBJ2-1	TGTGCCAGCAGCTCGGTGGGGACTAGCGGAGCTACCTACAATGAGCAGTTCTTC	CASSSVGTSGATYNEQFF
TRBD1	-	TRBV5-1	TRBJ2-1	TGCGCCAGCAGCTTCGGGACAGGAACCTCCTACAATGAGCAGTTCTTC	CASSFGTGTSYNEQFF
-	few	TRBV4-3	TRBJ1-2	TGCGCCAGCAGCCAAGATTGGGGGGTTGGCTACACCTTC	CASSQDWGVGYTF
TRBD2	-	TRBV6-1	TRBJ2-1	TGTGCCAGCAGTGAAGAGATTAGCGGGGGCTACAATGAGCAGTTCTTC	CASSEEISGGYNEQFF
TRBD1	-	TRBV5-6	TRBJ1-4	TGTGCCAGCAGCTTGGCCTCAGACAGGGGGGCTGAAAAACTGTTTTTT	CASSLASDRGAEKLFF
-	-	TRBV10-2	TRBJ1-2	TGCGCCAGCAGTGAGTCGGGACAATACTATGGCTACACCTTC	CASSESGQYYGYTF
-	few	TRBV30	TRBJ1-1	TGTGCCTGGAGTGTAAAACAGGGCACTGAAGCTTTCTTT	CAWSVKQGTEAFF
-	few	TRBV28	TRBJ1-2	TGTGCCAGTTCCTCCCTCCCATTCGGGAACTATGGCTACACCTTC	CASSSLPFGNYGYTF
TRBD2	once	TRBV15	TRBJ2-7	TGTGCCACCAGCGGTGGACTAGCGGCCTACGAGCAGTACTTC	CATSGGLAAYEQYF
-	-	TRBV6-6	TRBJ2-7	TGTGCCAGCAGTTACGGCACTCCCCAGGCCTACGAGCAGTACTTC	CASSYGTPQAYEQYF
-	-	TRBV19	TRBJ2-3	TGTGCCAGTGGTGAAAGCAACACAGATACGCAGTATTTT	CASGESNTDTQYF
-	-	TRBV5-1	TRBJ1-3	TGCGCCAGCAGCTTGGGTGGAACCGGGAGTGGAAACACCATATATTTT	CASSLGGTGSGNTIYF
-	-	TRBV27	TRBJ1-2	TGTGCCAGCAGGAAACAGGGCGCAGATGGCTACACCTTC	CASRKQGADGYTF
-	many	TRBV4-2	TRBJ1-5	TGTGCCAGCAGCCAAGATCAGGGAAGCCATCAGCCCCAGCATTTT	CASSQDQGSHQPQHF
-	-	TRBV27	TRBJ2-3	TGTGCCAGCAGCCCCGTCCTAGATGAGGCAGATACGCAGTATTTT	CASSPVLDEADTQYF
-	-	TRBV18	TRBJ2-7	TGTGCCAGCTCACCTGGACAGTCCTACGAGCAGTACTTC	CASSPGQSYEQYF
TRBD1	-	TRBV6-1	TRBJ2-7	TGTGCCAGCAGGTACGGGACAGCATCCTACGAGCAGTACTTC	CASRYGTASYEQYF
-	-	TRBV28	TRBJ1-2	TGTGCCAGCAGTTTTAAGGCCATCAATGGCTACACCTTC	CASSFKAINGYTF
TRBD2	-	TRBV11-3	TRBJ2-1	TGTGCCAGCAGCTTAGGGGCGGGAGGTTCGTACAATGAGCAGTTCTTC	CASSLGAGGSYNEQFF
-	-	TRBV19	TRBJ1-5	TGTGCCAGTAGTGGGGGGAGCAATCAGCCCCAGCATTTT	CASSGGSNQPQHF
-	-	TRBV7-9	TRBJ2-2	TGTGCCAGCAGCTTAACCAGGGCCACCGGGGAGCTGTTTTTT	CASSLTRATGELFF
-	many	TRBV7-6	TRBJ2-1	TGTGCCAGCAGCCCTGGGAATCAAAACTACAATGAGCAGTTCTTC	CASSPGNQNYNEQFF
TRBD2	-	TRBV7-3	TRBJ2-3	TGTGCCAGCAGCCCCATAGCGGGAGCGGTCACAGATACGCAGTATTTT	CASSPIAGAVTDTQYF
TRBD2	-	TRBV7-8	TRBJ2-3	TGTGCCAGCAGCCCCTCTCGGATAGCGGGAGGAAGGCGAGATACGCAGTATTTT	CASSPSRIAGGRRDTQYF
TRBD1	-	TRBV7-9	TRBJ2-7	TGTGCCAGCAGCTTGGTGGGACAGACGTCGGACGAGCAGTACTTC	CASSLVGQTSDEQYF
-	-	TRBV11-2	TRBJ2-7	TGTGCCAGCAGCTCTAGTTGGGAGCAGTACTTC	CASSSSWEQYF
TRBD1	-	TRBV28	TRBJ2-5	TGTGCCAGCAGTCCCGGCAGGGGGCATACAGAGACCCAGTACTTC	CASSPGRGHTETQYF
-	-	TRBV6-1	TRBJ1-2	TGTGCCAGCAATCCCACAAGGACTAACTATGGCTACACCTTC	CASNPTRTNYGYTF
TRBD1	-	TRBV11-2	TRBJ1-4	TGTGCCAGCAGCTTAGGGGACAGCGGTGCTCAAGAAAAACTGTTTTTT	CASSLGDSGAQEKLFF
-	-	TRBV20-1	TRBJ2-5	TGCAGTAAGGAGGGTGGGGGGACCCAGTACTTC	CSKEGGGTQYF
TRBD1	-	TRBV28	TRBJ2-7	TGTGCCAGCTCTCCCCGCCGGACAGGGGGTGGGCAGTACTTC	CASSPRRTGGGQYF
-	-	TRBV14	TRBJ1-2	TGTGCCAGCAGCCAAGCGAGGGACCCAGATATCTATGGCTACACCTTC	CASSQARDPDIYGYTF
TRBD1	-	TRBV11-1	TRBJ2-2	TGTGCCAGCAGCACGAGACAGGGCTCTAACACCGGGGAGCTGTTTTTT	CASSTRQGSNTGELFF
-	-	TRBV7-8	TRBJ2-7	TGTGCCAGCAGCTCCTGGGTGGGCGGCGAGCAGTACTTC	CASSSWVGGEQYF
-	many	TRBV6-6	TRBJ2-1	TGTGCCAGCAGTTACTCTCGACTGGACAATGAGCAGTTCTTC	CASSYSRLDNEQFF
-	-	TRBV28	TRBJ2-7	TGTGCCAGCAGCTACCTCCAGCTGGGTCCCGGCGACTTC	CASSYLQLGPGDF
-	once	TRBV19	TRBJ2-1	TGTGCCAGTAGTATTGGCCTACAGTCCTACAATGAGCAGTTCTTC	CASSIGLQSYNEQFF
TRBD1	-	TRBV7-2	TRBJ2-7	TGTGCCAGCAGCTTGCAGGGGGCGCTGGTGCAGTACTTC	CASSLQGALVQYF
-	few	TRBV7-9	TRBJ1-6	TGTGCCAGCAGCGAAAAGGGGAAGGGAGCCTCAAATTCACCCCTCCACTTT	CASSEKGKGASNSPLHF
-	-	TRBV9	TRBJ2-7	TGTGCCAGCAGCGTAGACGTGGTCTCCTACGAGCAGTACTTC	CASSVDVVSYEQYF
-	-	TRBV6-1	TRBJ2-5	TGTGCCAGCAGTGGGACTTTTCGAGAGACCCAGTACTTC	CASSGTFRETQYF
-	-	TRBV18	TRBJ2-7	TGTGCCAGCTCACCTTCCCAGGGTGTGGGGACCTACGAGCAGTACTTC	CASSPSQGVGTYEQYF